This T cell receptor (beta chain) was recovered during a study of T cells in Graves' hyperthyroidism and ophthalmopathy. Study background: Blood from the periphery was taken at initial diagnosis, before any treatment. Whole-study results and caveats: Most clonotypes expanded in the thyroid (above 0.001) were also present in blood.

Germline lookup yields CDR1 SGDLS and CDR2 YYNGEE. The CDR3 spans 13 residues. The V end was cut by 0 bases, the J end by 4 bases, with 4 bases between. Amplified TCR beta CDR3 regions came from RNA transcripts. With the HTBI primer set, the TCR CDR3 went through a first round of RT-PCR. TCRdb fed the multiplex PCR reads into MiXCR, producing one record per CDR3 protein. The sample yields about 560,000 distinct CDR3 sequences, around 17% seen once. PBMCs were derived from about 10 ml fresh peripheral blood. This clonotype was seen a few times. The target antigen is unknown. The source material was blood. The sequence derives from a woman between 18 and 29 years old with Graves' hyperthyroidism. The chain combines TRBV9 with TRBJ1-4; D gene uncertain. This chain's CDR3 is CASSVAVNEKLFF. The CDR3 DNA sequence: TGTGCCAGCAGCGTAGCCGTTAATGAAAAACTGTTTTTT.